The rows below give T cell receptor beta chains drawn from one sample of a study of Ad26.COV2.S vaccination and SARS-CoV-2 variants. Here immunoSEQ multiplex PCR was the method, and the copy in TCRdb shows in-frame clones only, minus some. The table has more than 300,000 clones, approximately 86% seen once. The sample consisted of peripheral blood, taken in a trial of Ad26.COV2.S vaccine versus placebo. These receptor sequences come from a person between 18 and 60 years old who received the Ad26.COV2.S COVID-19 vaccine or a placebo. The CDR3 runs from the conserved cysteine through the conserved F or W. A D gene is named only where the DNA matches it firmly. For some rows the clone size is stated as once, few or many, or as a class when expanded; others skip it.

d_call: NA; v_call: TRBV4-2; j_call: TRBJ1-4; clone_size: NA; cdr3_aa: CASSPPGTPTSDNEKLFF; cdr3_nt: TGTGCCAGCAGCCCTCCCGGGACCCCAACGTCAGATAATGAAAAACTGTTTTTT
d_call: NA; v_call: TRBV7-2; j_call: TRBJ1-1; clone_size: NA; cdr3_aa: CASSLGSQTEAFF; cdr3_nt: TGTGCCAGCAGCCTAGGGAGTCAAACTGAAGCTTTCTTT
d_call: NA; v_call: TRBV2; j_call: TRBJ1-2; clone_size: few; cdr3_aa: CASTQRANLYGYTF; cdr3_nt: TGTGCCAGCACCCAACGGGCAAACCTCTATGGCTACACCTTC
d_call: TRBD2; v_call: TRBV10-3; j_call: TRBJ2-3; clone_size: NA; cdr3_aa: CAISESSTSGRGDTQYF; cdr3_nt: TGTGCCATCAGTGAGTCTTCCACTAGCGGGAGAGGGGATACGCAGTATTTT
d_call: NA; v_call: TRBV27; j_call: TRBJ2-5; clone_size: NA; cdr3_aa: CASSRQYQETQYF; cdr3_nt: TGTGCCAGCAGCAGACAGTACCAAGAGACCCAGTACTTC
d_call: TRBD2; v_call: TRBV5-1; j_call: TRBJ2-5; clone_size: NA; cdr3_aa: CASSLGSGAGGGETQYF; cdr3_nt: TGCGCCAGCAGCTTGGGGTCGGGAGCGGGAGGAGGTGAGACCCAGTACTTC
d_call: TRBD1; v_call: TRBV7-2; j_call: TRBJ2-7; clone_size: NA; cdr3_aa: CASAGGQATYEQYF; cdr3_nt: TGTGCCAGCGCAGGGGGACAGGCTACCTACGAGCAGTACTTC
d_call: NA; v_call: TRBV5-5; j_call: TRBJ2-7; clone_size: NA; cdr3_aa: CASSLDWAVSSYEQYF; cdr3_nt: TGTGCCAGCAGCTTGGACTGGGCAGTCAGCTCCTACGAGCAGTACTTC
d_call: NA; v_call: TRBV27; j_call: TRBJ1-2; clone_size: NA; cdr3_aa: CASSSGVGGYTF; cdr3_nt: TGTGCCAGCAGTTCAGGGGTCGGTGGCTACACCTTC
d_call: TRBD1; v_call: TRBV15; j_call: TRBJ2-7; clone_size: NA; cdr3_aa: CATSRERTGYHEQYF; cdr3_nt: TGTGCCACCAGCAGAGAAAGGACAGGGTACCACGAGCAGTACTTC
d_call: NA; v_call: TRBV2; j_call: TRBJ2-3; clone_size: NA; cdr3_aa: CASSWSGRTDTQYF; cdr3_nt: TGTGCCAGCAGCTGGTCTGGGCGCACAGATACGCAGTATTTT
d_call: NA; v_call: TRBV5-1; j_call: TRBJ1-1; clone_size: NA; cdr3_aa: CASSFGDRYTEAFF; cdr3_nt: TGCGCCAGCAGCTTCGGGGACCGCTACACTGAAGCTTTCTTT
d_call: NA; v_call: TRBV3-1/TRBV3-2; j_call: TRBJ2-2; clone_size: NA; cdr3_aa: CASSQTRTVNTGELFF; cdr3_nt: TGTGCCAGCAGCCAAACTCGGACAGTAAACACCGGGGAGCTGTTTTTT
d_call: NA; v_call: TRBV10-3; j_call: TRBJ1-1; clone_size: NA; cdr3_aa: CAISEPGFTEAFF; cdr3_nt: TGTGCCATCAGTGAGCCAGGGTTTACTGAAGCTTTCTTT
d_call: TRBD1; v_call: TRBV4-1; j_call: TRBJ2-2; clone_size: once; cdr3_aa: CASSQWDRALGDGELFF; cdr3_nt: TGCGCCAGCAGCCAATGGGACAGGGCCCTCGGGGACGGGGAGCTGTTTTTT
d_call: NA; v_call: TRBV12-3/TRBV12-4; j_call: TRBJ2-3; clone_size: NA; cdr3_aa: CATVRSTDTQYF; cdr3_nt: TGTGCCACCGTGAGGAGCACAGATACGCAGTATTTT
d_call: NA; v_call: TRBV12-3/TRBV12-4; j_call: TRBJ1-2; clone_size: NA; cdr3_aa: CASSLLRGGYTF; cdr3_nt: TGTGCCAGCAGTTTACTGCGGGGTGGCTACACCTTC
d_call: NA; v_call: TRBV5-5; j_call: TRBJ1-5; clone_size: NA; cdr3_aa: CASSLGTAGSWQPQHF; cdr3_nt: TGTGCCAGCAGCCTCGGGACCGCCGGGTCATGGCAGCCCCAGCATTTT
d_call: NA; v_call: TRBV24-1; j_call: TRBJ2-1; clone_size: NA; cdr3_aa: CATSGVDNEQFF; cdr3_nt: TGTGCCACCAGTGGAGTGGACAATGAGCAGTTCTTC
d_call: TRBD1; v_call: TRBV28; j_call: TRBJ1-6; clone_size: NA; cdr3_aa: CASSSIPGTVNSPLHF; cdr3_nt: TGTGCCAGCAGTTCGATCCCCGGGACAGTGAATTCACCCCTCCACTTT
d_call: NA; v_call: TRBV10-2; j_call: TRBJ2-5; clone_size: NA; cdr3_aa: CASRDLTQETQYF; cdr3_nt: TGCGCCAGCAGGGACCTCACCCAAGAGACCCAGTACTTC
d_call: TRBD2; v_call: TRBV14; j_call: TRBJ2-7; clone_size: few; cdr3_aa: CASSQEGSFLAGAGEQYF; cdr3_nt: TGTGCCAGCAGCCAAGAGGGGTCGTTCCTAGCGGGAGCTGGCGAGCAGTACTTC
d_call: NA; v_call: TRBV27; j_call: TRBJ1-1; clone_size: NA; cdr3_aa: CASSLSGTGLDTEAFF; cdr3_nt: TGTGCCAGCAGTTTATCAGGGACTGGTTTGGACACTGAAGCTTTCTTT
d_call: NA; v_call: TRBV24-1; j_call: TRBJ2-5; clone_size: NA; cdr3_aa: CATSDLPGRVETQYF; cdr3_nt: TGTGCCACCAGTGATTTGCCTGGCAGGGTTGAGACCCAGTACTTC
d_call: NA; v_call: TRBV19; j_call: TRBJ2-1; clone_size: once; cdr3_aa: CASSTPPSGLISYNEQFF; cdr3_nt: TGTGCCAGTAGTACCCCGCCGAGCGGGCTAATCTCCTACAATGAGCAGTTCTTC
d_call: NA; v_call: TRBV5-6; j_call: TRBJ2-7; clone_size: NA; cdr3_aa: CASSLTEFYEQYF; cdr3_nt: TGTGCCAGCAGCTTGACAGAATTCTACGAGCAGTACTTC
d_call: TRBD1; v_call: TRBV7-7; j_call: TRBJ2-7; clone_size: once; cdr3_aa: CASSLRTGSNYEQYF; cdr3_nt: TGTGCCAGCAGCTTAAGGACAGGGAGTAACTACGAGCAGTACTTC
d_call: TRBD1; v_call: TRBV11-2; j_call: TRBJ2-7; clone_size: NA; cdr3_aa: CASRPSPGQGSYEQYF; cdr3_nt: TGTGCCAGCAGACCTTCCCCGGGACAGGGGTCCTACGAGCAGTACTTC
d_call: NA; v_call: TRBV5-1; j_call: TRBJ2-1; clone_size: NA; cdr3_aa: CASSLVSRVGWSSYNEQFF; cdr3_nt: TGCGCCAGCAGCTTGGTCTCAAGAGTAGGGTGGTCCTCCTACAATGAGCAGTTCTTC
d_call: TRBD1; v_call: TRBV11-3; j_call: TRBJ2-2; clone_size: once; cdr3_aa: CASSLDGAGGNTGELFF; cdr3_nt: TGTGCCAGCAGCTTAGATGGGGCAGGGGGGAACACCGGGGAGCTGTTTTTT
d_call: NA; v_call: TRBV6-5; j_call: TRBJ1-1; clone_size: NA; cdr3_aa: CASSYSGADSAEAFF; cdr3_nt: TGTGCCAGCAGTTACTCGGGGGCAGACTCTGCTGAAGCTTTCTTT
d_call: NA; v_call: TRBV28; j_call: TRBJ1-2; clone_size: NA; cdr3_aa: CASSSPGAAGYGYTF; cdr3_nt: TGTGCCAGCAGCTCCCCCGGGGCCGCGGGCTATGGCTACACCTTC
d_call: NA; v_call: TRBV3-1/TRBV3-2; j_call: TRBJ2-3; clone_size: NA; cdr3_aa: CASSQGQWSGYTDTQYF; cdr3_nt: TGTGCCAGCAGCCAAGGTCAGTGGTCGGGGTATACAGATACGCAGTATTTT
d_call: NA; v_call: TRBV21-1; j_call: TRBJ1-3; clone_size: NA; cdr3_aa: CASSQGRDRAGNTIYF; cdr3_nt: TGTGCCAGCAGCCAGGGCCGGGACAGGGCTGGAAACACCATATATTTT
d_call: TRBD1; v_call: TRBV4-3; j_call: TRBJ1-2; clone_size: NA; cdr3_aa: CASSQDGDRANYGYTF; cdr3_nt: TGCGCCAGCAGCCAAGATGGGGACAGAGCTAACTATGGCTACACCTTC
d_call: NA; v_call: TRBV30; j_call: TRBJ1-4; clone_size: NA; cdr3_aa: CAWSVLNSREKLFF; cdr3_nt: TGTGCCTGGAGTGTACTTAACAGCCGAGAAAAACTGTTTTTT
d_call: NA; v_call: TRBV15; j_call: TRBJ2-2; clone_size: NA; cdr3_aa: CATRVSSSTGELFF; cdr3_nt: TGTGCCACCAGGGTATCCAGCAGCACCGGGGAGCTGTTTTTT
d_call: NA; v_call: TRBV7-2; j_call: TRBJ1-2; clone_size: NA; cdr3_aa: CASNDPVRGYTF; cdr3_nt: TGTGCCAGCAATGACCCTGTGAGGGGCTACACCTTC
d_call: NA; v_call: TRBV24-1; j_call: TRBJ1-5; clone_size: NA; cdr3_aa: CATSDGVGSNQPQHF; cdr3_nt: TGTGCCACCAGTGATGGGGTGGGTAGCAATCAGCCCCAGCATTTT
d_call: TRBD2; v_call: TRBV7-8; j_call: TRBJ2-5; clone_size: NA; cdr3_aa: CASSYGLATKETQYF; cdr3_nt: TGTGCCAGCAGCTACGGACTAGCGACTAAAGAGACCCAGTACTTC
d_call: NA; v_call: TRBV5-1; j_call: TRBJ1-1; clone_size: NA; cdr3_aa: CASSLRQLDTEAFF; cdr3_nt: TGCGCCAGCAGCTTGCGACAGTTGGACACTGAAGCTTTCTTT
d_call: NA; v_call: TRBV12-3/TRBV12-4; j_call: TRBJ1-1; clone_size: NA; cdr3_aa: CASREAGTEAFF; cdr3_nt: TGTGCCAGCAGAGAGGCGGGCACTGAAGCTTTCTTT
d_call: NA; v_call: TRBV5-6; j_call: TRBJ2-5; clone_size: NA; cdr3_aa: CASSLERGETQYF; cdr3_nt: TGTGCCAGCAGCTTAGAAAGAGGGGAGACCCAGTACTTC